The sequence of this T cell receptor beta chain was determined in a study of shared T cell receptors in the human thymus. The CDR3 loop spans 14 amino acids. Germline V CDR1 and CDR2: SGHRS, YFSETQ. Trimming shortened V by 6 bases and J by 3 bases, and 15 bases separated the two germline ends. TCRdb's copy holds only in-frame clones and misses some; the assay was immunoSEQ multiplex PCR. The sample consists of a few hundred thousand clones, 85% to 95% of them appearing once. This clone was recorded only once. The sequencing sample was made of thymocytes. V and J are TRBV5-1 and TRBJ1-2; D call uncertain. The source is a human donor. CDR3 in amino acids: CASKRGLRDYGYTF. DNA of the CDR3: TGCGCCAGCAAACGCGGGCTCCGGGACTATGGCTACACCTTC.